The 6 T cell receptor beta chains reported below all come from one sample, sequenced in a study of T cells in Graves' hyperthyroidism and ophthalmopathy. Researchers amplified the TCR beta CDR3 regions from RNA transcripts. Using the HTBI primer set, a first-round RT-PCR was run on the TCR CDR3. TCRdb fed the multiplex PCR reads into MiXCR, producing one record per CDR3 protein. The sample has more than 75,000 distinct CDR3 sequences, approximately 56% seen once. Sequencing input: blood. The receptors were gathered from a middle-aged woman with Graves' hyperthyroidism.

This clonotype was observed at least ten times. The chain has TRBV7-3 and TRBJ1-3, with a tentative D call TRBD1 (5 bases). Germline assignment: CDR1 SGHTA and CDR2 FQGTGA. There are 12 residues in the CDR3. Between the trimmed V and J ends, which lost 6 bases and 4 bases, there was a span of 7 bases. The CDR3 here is CASSGAGNTIYF. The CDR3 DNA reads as TGTGCCAGCAGTGGGGCAGGAAACACCATATATTTT.

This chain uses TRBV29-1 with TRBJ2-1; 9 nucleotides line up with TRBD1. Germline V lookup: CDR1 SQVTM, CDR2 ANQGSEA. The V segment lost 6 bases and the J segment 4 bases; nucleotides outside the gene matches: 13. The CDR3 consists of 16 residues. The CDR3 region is CSVGTGGAGEYNEQFF. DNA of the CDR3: TGCAGCGTAGGAACAGGGGGCGCGGGAGAGTACAATGAGCAGTTCTTC.

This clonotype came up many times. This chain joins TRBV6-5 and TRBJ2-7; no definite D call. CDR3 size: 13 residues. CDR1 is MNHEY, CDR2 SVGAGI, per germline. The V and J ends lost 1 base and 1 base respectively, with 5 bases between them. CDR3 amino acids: CASSYLESYEQYF. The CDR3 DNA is TGTGCCAGCAGTTACTTAGAATCCTACGAGCAGTACTTC.

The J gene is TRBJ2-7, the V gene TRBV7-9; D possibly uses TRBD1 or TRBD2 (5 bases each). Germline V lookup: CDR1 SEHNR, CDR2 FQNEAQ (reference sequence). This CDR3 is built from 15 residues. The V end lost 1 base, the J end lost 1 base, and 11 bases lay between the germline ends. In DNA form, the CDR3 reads TGTGCCAGCAGCTTAGAGGGGACGGATTCCTACGAGCAGTACTTC. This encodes CASSLEGTDSYEQYF.

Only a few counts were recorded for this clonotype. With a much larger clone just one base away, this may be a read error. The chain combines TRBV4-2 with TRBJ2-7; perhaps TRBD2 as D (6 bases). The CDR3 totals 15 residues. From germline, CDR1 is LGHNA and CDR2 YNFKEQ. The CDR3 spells CASGQEVAEHYEQYF. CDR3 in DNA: TGTGCCAGCGGCCAAGAGGTAGCGGAGCACTACGAGCAGTACTTC.

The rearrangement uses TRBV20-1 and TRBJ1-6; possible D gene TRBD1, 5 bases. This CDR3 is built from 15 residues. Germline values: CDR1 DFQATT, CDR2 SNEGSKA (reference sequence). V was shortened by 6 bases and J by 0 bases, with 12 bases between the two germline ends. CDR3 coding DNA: TGCAGTGCCCCAAATCAGGGCTCCTATAATTCACCCCTCCACTTT. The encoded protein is CSAPNQGSYNSPLHF.